This T cell receptor (beta chain) was sequenced in a study of cytomegalovirus exposure and HLA in healthy donors. Study observations and caveats: It is likely that the observed cluster of highly shared sequence variants was a sequencing artifact. Presence/absence analyses rested on an assumption that sequencing depth was roughly uniform across donors. A later analysis linked a missense variant in DCLRE1C to the trimming of TCR beta V and J genes.

The sample holds a few counts of this clone. The antigen remains unidentified. This CDR3 comprises 15 residues. Germline CDR1 reads SGHVS; CDR2 reads FQNEAQ. The ends were cut back, 5 bases at V and 6 bases at J, with 17 bases in the middle. Despite likely unrecorded immune exposures, the donors were nominally healthy at the time of sampling. The primer mix had 60 Vbeta and 13 Jbeta primers. Assay used: immunoSEQ multiplex PCR; TCRdb lists only in-frame clones, some missing. Among approximately 250,000 clones listed, around 80% were seen once. Source material: PBMCs. The rearrangement links TRBV7-8 to TRBJ1-5, with unresolved D. This TCR derives from a boy between 10 and 17 years old in good health and CMV-seronegative. The CDR3 DNA follows: TGTGCCAGCAGCCCGAGTCGGGTCGGTATTCAGCCCCAGCATTTT. Translation: CASSPSRVGIQPQHF.